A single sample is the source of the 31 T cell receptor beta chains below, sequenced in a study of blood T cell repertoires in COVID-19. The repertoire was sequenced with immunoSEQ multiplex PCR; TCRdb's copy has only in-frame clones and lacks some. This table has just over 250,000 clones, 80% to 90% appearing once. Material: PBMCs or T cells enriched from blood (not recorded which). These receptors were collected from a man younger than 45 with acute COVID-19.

The chain's CDR3 is CASSEVADQQYV. The CDR3, as DNA: TGTGCCAGCAGTGAAGTGGCAGATCAGCAGTACGTC. This chain joins TRBV6-1 and TRBJ2-7, with unresolved D. V was clipped by 1 base and J by 8 bases, with 9 bases between them. CDR3 length: 12 residues. Germline loops: CDR1 MNHNS, CDR2 SASEGT.

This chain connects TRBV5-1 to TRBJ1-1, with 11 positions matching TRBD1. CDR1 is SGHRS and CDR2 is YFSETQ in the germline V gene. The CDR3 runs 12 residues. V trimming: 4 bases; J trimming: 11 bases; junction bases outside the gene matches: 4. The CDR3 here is CASSVDRGQAFF. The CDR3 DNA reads TGCGCCAGCAGCGTGGACAGGGGGCAGGCTTTCTTT.

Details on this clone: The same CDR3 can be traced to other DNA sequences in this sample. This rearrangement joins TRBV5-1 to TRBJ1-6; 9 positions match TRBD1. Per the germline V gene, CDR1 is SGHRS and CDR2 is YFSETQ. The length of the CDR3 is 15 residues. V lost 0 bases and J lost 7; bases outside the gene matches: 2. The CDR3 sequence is CASSLAGQGNSPLHF. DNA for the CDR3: TGCGCCAGCAGCTTGGCAGGACAGGGGAATTCACCCCTCCACTTT.

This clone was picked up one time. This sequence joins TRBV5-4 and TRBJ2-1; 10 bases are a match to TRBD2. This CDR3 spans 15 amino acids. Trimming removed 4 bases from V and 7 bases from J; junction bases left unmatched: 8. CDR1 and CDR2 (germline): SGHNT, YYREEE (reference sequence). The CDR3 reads CASSQRGGLNNEQFF. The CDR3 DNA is TGTGCCAGCAGCCAGCGGGGGGGCCTGAATAATGAGCAGTTCTTC. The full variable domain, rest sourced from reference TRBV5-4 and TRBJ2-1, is ETGVTQSPTHLIKTRGQQVTLRCSSQSGHNTVSWYQQALGQGPQFIFQYYREEENGRGNFPPRFSGLQFPNYSSELNVNALELDDSALYLCASSQRGGLNNEQFFGPGTRLTVL.

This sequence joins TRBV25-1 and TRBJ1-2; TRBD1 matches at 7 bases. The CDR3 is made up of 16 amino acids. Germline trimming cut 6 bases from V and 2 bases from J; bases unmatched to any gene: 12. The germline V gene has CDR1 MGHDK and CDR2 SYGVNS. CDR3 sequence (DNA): TGTGCCAGCAGGGAGTCTCGGGACAGTCAGAACTATGGCTACACCTTC. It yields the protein CASRESRDSQNYGYTF.

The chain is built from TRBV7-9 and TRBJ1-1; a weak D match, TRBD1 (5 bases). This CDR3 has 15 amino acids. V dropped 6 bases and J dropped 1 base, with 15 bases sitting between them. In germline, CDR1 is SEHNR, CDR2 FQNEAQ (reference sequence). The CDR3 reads CASSPGHRTNTEAFF. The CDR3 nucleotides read TGTGCCAGCAGTCCCGGACACCGGACGAACACTGAAGCTTTCTTT.

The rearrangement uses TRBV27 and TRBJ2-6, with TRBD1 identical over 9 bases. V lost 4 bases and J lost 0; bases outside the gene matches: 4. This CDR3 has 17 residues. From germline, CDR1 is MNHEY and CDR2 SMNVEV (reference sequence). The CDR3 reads CASSSMTGGSGANVLTF. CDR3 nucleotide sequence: TGTGCCAGCAGTTCTATGACAGGGGGCTCTGGGGCCAACGTCCTGACTTTC.

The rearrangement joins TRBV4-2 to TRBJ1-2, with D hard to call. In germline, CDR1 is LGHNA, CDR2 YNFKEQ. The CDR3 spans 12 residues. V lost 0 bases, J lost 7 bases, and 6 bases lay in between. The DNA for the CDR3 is TGTGCCAGCAGCCAAGACTCGTCTGGCTACACCTTC. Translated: CASSQDSSGYTF.

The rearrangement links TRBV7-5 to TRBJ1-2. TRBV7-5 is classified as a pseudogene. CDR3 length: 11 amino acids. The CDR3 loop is CVRSPLPGYTF. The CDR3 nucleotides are TGTGTCAGAAGCCCTCTCCCCGGCTACACCTTC.

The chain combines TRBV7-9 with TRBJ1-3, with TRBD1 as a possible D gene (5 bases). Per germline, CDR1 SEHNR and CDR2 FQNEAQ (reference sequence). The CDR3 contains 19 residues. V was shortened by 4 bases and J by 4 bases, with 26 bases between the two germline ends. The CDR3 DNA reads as TGTGCCAGCAGCTCCCAAGCCAATCGGGGGGTCACGACAGGAAACACCATATATTTT. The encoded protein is CASSSQANRGVTTGNTIYF.

The chain's CDR3 is CASSLRTEATEQFF. The CDR3 nucleotides read TGTGCCAGCAGCTTGCGGACGGAGGCTACTGAGCAGTTCTTC. The rearrangement uses TRBV7-9 and TRBJ2-1; possibly TRBD2 for D (5 bases). Trimming took 3 bases from V and 9 from J, leaving 15 bases between them. This CDR3 is built from 14 residues. CDR1 and CDR2 from the germline V gene are SEHNR and FQNEAQ (reference sequence).

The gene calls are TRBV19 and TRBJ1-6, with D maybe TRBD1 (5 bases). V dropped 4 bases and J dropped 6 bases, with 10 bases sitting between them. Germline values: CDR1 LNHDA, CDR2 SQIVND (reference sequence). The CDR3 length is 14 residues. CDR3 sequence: CASSTGHGNSPLHF. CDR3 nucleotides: TGTGCCAGTAGTACAGGACACGGTAATTCACCCCTCCACTTT.

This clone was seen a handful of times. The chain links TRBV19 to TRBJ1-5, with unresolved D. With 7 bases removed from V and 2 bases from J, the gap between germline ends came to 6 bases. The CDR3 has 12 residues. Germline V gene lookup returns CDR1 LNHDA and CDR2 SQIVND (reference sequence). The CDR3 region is CASTRGNQPQHF. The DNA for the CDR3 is TGTGCCAGTACGCGGGGCAATCAGCCCCAGCATTTT.

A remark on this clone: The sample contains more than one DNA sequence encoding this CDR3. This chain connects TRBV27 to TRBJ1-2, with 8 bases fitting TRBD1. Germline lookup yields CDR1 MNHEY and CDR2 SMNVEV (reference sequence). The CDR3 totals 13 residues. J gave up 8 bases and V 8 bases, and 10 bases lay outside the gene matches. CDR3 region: CASRPTGGGGYTF. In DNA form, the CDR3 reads TGTGCCAGCCGGCCCACAGGGGGGGGAGGCTACACCTTC.

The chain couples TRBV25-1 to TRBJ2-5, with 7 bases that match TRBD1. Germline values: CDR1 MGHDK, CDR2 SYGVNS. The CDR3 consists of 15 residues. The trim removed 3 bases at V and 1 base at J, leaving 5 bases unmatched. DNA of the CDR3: TGTGCCAGCAGTGAGGGACAGATCCCCCAAGAGACCCAGTACTTC. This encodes CASSEGQIPQETQYF.

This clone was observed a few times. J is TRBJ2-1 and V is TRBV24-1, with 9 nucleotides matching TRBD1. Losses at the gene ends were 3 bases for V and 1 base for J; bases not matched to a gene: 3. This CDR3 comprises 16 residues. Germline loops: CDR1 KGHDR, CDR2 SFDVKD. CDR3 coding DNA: TGTGCCACCAGTGATGCAGGACAGGGGTCCTACAATGAGCAGTTCTTC. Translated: CATSDAGQGSYNEQFF.

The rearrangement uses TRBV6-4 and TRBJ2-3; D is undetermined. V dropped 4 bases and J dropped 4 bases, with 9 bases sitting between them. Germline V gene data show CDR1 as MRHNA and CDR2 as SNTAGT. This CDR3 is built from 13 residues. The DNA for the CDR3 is TGTGCCAGCAGTGCCGGAAGCGCAGATACGCAGTATTTT. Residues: CASSAGSADTQYF.

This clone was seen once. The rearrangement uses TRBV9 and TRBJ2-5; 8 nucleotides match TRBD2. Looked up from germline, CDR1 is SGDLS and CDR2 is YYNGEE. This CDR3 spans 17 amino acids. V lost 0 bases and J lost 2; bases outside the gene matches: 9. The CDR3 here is CASSVAPAGANQETQYF. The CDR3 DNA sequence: TGTGCCAGCAGCGTAGCCCCAGCGGGGGCGAATCAAGAGACCCAGTACTTC.

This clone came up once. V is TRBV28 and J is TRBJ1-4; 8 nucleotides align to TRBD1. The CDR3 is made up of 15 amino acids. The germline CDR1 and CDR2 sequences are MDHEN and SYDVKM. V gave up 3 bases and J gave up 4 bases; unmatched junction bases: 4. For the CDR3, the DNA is TGTGCCAGCAGTTTTCAGGGGGCAGGTAATGAAAAACTGTTTTTT. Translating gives CASSFQGAGNEKLFF.

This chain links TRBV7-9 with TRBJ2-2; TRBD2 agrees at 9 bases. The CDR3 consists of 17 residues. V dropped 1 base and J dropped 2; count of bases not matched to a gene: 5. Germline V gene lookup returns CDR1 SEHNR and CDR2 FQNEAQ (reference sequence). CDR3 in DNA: TGTGCCAGCAGCTTAGACCGACTAGCGGAAAACACCGGGGAGCTGTTTTTT. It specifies CASSLDRLAENTGELFF.

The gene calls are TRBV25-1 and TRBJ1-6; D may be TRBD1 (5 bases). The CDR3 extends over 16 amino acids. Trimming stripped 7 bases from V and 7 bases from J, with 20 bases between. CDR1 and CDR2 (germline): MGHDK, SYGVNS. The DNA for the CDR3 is TGTGCCAGCACCGACCATCGACGGGGGGGGAATTCACCCCTCCACTTT. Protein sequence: CASTDHRRGGNSPLHF. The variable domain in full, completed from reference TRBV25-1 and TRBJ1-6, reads EADIYQTPRYLVIGTGKKITLECSQTMGHDKMYWYQQDPGMELHLIHYSYGVNSTEKGDLSSESTVSRIRTEHFPLTLESARPSHTSQYLCASTDHRRGGNSPLHFGNGTRLTVT.

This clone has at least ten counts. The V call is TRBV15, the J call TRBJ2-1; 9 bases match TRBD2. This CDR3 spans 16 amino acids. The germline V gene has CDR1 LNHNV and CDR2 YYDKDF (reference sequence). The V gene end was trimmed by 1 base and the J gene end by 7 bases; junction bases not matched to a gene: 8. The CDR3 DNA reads TGTGCCACCAGCAGAGGGACTAGCGATTCCTCAAATGAGCAGTTCTTC. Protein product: CATSRGTSDSSNEQFF.

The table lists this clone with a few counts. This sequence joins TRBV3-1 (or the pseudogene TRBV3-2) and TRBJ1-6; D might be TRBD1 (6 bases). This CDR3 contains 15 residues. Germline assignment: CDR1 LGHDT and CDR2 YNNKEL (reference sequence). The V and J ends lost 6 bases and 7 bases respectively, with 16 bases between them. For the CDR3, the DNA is TGTGCCAGCAGGGCCTTTGGGGGCCAAAATTCACCCCTCCACTTT. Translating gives CASRAFGGQNSPLHF.

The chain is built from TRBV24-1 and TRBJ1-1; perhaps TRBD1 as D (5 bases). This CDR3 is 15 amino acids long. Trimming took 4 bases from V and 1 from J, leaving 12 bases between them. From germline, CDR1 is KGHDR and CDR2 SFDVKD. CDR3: CATSESGSTNTEAFF. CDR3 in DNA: TGTGCCACCAGTGAATCAGGGTCGACGAACACTGAAGCTTTCTTT.

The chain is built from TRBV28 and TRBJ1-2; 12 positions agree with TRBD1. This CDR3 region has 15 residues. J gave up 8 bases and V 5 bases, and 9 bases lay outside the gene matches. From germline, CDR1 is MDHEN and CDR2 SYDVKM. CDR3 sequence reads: CASSPGDRGLGGYTF. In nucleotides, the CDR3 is TGTGCCAGCAGTCCAGGGGACAGGGGGCTAGGGGGCTACACCTTC.

CDR3 in DNA: TGTGCCAGCAGTCAGACAGGGAGGTATGAGCAGTTCTTC. Its translation: CASSQTGRYEQFF. The rearrangement joins TRBV27 to TRBJ2-1; D is possibly TRBD1 (7 bases). Between the trimmed V and J ends, which lost 5 bases and 8 bases, there was a span of 13 bases. This CDR3 has 13 residues. Per germline, CDR1 MNHEY and CDR2 SMNVEV (reference sequence).

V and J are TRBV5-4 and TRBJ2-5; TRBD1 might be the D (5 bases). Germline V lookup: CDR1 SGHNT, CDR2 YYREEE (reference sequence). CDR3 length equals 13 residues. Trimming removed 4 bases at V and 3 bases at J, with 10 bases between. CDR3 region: CASSPRQKETQYF. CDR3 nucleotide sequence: TGTGCCAGCAGCCCCAGACAGAAAGAGACCCAGTACTTC.

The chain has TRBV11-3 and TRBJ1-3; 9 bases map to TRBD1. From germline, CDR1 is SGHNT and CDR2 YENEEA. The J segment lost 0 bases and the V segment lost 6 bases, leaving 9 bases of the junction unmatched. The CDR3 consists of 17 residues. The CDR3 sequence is CASSSWDRASSGNTIYF. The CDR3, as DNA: TGTGCCAGCAGTTCCTGGGACAGGGCAAGCTCTGGAAACACCATATATTTT. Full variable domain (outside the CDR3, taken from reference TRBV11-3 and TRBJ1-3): EAGVVQSPRYKIIEKKQPVAFWCNPISGHNTLYWYLQNLGQGPELLIRYENEEAVDDSQLPKDRFSAERLKGVDSTLKIQPAELGDSAVYLCASSSWDRASSGNTIYFGEGSWLTVV.

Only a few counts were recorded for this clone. CDR3: CASSHRGPKGYTF. CDR3 DNA sequence: TGTGCCAGCAGTCACAGGGGGCCGAAGGGCTACACCTTC. The chain couples TRBV28 to TRBJ1-2, with 9 bases matching TRBD1. J was trimmed by 8 bases and V by 5 bases; bases with no gene match: 6. Germline assignment: CDR1 MDHEN and CDR2 SYDVKM. The CDR3 loop spans 13 amino acids.

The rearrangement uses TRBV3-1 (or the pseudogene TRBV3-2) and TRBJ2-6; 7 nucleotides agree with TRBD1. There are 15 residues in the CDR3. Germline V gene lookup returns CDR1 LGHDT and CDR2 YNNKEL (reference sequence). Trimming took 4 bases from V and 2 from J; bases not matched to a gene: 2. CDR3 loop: CASSPQGAGANVLTF. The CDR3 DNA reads TGTGCCAGCAGCCCGCAGGGGGCTGGGGCCAACGTCCTGACTTTC.

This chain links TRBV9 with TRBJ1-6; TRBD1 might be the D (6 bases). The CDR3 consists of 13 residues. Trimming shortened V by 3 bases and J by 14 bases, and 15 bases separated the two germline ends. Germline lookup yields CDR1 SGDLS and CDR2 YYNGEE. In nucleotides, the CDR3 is TGTGCCAGCAGCGCCTCACAGGGAAAGACCCTCCACTTT. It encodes CASSASQGKTLHF.